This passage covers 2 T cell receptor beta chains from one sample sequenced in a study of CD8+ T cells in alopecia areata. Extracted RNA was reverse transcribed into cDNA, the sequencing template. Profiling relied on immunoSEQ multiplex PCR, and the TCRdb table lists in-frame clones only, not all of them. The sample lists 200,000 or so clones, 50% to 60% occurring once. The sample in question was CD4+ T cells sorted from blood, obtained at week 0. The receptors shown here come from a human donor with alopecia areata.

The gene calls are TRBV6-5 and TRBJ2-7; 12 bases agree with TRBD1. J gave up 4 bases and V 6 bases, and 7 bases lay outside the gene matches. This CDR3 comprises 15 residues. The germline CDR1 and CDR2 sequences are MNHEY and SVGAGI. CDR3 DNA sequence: TGTGCCAGCAGGGGACAGGGGGCAAGGAGTTACGAGCAGTACTTC. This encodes CASRGQGARSYEQYF.

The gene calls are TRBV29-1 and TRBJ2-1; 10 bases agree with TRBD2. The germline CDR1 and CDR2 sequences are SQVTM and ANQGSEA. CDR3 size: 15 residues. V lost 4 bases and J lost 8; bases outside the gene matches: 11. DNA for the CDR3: TGCAGCGTTGGTGGTGGAGCGGGAGGGGCAGATGAGCAGTTCTTC. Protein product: CSVGGGAGGADEQFF.